This T cell receptor (beta chain) appears in the sequencing data of a study of CD8 T cells in Susac syndrome. In regard to this clonotype: The target antigen is unknown.

J gave up 0 bases and V 3 bases, and 2 bases lay outside the gene matches. This CDR3 has 17 residues. Per germline, CDR1 MNHEY and CDR2 SVGAGI. Study-level points and caveats: Within Susac syndrome CD4+ T cell repertoires, clonal expansion was not evident.

Random hexamers were used to reverse transcribe about 0.5 to 1 ug of RNA. immunoSEQ multiplex PCR amplified TCR beta CDR3 across 54 Vbeta, 13 Jbeta. TCRdb independently ran MiXCR on the immunoSEQ multiplex PCR reads; one entry per CDR3 protein. Here the sample spans tens of thousands of distinct CDR3 sequences, roughly 93% being singletons. Both CD4+ and CD8+ T cells were negatively isolated, and TEMRA cells underwent FACS enrichment. This chain joins TRBV6-5 and TRBJ2-6; TRBD1 aligns across 10 bases. The source is a human donor with Susac syndrome. The sample taken for sequencing was CD4+ T cells from PBMCs. The CDR3 protein is CASSYGTGVSGANVLTF. DNA of the CDR3: TGTGCCAGCAGTTATGGGACAGGGGTCTCTGGGGCCAACGTCCTGACTTTC.